Below are 22 T cell receptor beta chains sequenced from a single sample in a study of blood T cells in healthy people across ages. The authors ran a second PCR of roughly 6 to 12 cycles using a sample-barcoded 5' primer and a J-beta primer mix. Via MiXCR, TCRdb re-called the 5' RACE reads, giving one row per CDR3 protein. The table shows hundreds of thousands of distinct CDR3 sequences, with under 25% occurring only once. Sequenced sample: blood. These receptors were taken from a man between 65 and 85 years old in good health.

This clonotype was picked up many times. The J gene is TRBJ1-2, the V gene TRBV10-3; no definite D call. The V gene's germline CDR1 is ENHRY and CDR2 SYGVKD. Trimming left V 3 bases short and J 7 bases short, with 12 bases between. The CDR3 runs to 13 residues. CDR3 amino acids: CAISERGRSGYTF. The CDR3 region has the DNA TGTGCCATCAGTGAACGTGGGCGATCTGGCTACACCTTC.

The CDR3 nucleotides are TGCGCCAGCAGCCAAGAGGAACAGGGTCGAACCCAGTACTTC. Amino acids: CASSQEEQGRTQYF. The rearrangement links TRBV4-1 to TRBJ2-5, with D possibly being TRBD1 (6 bases). Germline V gives CDR1 MGHRA, CDR2 YSYEKL. This CDR3 region has 14 residues. The V and J ends lost 0 bases and 8 bases respectively, with 13 bases between them.

The chain combines TRBV6-1 with TRBJ2-7; a possible D gene is TRBD2 (6 bases). CDR1 is MNHNS, CDR2 SASEGT, per germline. CDR3 length: 14 amino acids. V was cut by 5 bases and J by 2 bases, with 13 bases left in between. The CDR3 is CASSSVGLAYEQYF. The CDR3 DNA is TGTGCCAGCAGTTCCGTGGGACTCGCCTACGAGCAGTACTTC.

This clonotype appeared a few times. The rearrangement links TRBV20-1 to TRBJ2-5, with 12 bases fitting TRBD2. The V gene's germline CDR1 is DFQATT and CDR2 SNEGSKA (reference sequence). The V and J ends lost 6 bases and 4 bases, in that order; junction bases with no gene match: 6. The CDR3 loop spans 14 amino acids. DNA for the CDR3: TGCAGTGCCTCACTAGCGGGAGGAGGAGAGACCCAGTACTTC. Encoded protein: CSASLAGGGETQYF.

This clonotype was recorded a few times. This chain uses TRBV14 with TRBJ1-1; D possibly corresponds to TRBD1 (5 bases). Trimming shortened V by 0 bases and J by 1 base, and 15 bases separated the two germline ends. The CDR3 runs to 17 residues. Per germline, CDR1 SGHDN and CDR2 FVKESK. The CDR3 region is CASSQDWNRLRNTEAFF. The CDR3 DNA reads as TGTGCCAGCAGCCAAGATTGGAACAGGCTCAGGAACACTGAAGCTTTCTTT.

The chain is built from TRBV5-1 and TRBJ2-7; 9 bases fit TRBD1. CDR3 length: 16 residues. Trimming removed 3 bases from V and 3 bases from J; junction bases left unmatched: 10. Germline values: CDR1 SGHRS, CDR2 YFSETQ. CDR3 in DNA: TGCGCCAGCAGCTCCCCAGAGGGACAGGGAGGCTACGAGCAGTACTTC. Translating gives CASSSPEGQGGYEQYF.

V and J are TRBV4-3 and TRBJ2-5, with D perhaps being TRBD1 or TRBD2 (5 bases each). Trimming removed 1 base at V and 11 bases at J, with 20 bases between. Germline values: CDR1 LGHNA, CDR2 YSLEER. The CDR3 covers 15 residues. The CDR3 sequence: CASSQGLPGAREQYF. In DNA, the CDR3 is TGCGCCAGCAGCCAAGGTCTCCCCGGGGCCCGAGAGCAGTACTTC.

This clonotype was observed a handful of times. The rearrangement links TRBV4-2 to TRBJ2-1; D gene ambiguous. The J call may be mistaken, given a closer DNA end match to TRBJ2-7. The CDR3 consists of 16 residues. In germline, CDR1 is LGHNA, CDR2 YNFKEQ. The CDR3 DNA is TGTGCCAGCAGCCAAGATGGAGCCTCCCCCTCCTACGAGCAGTACTTC. It yields the protein CASSQDGASPSYEQYF.

The chain recombines TRBV12-3 or TRBV12-4 with TRBJ2-5; 7 nucleotides align to TRBD2. The end of the DNA is better explained by TRBJ2-7, so the J call may be wrong. The CDR3 spans 14 residues. The CDR3 DNA reads as TGTGCCAGCAGTGCCACAGCGGGGCCCTACGAGCAGTACTTC. It specifies CASSATAGPYEQYF.

This rearrangement joins TRBV4-3 to TRBJ2-5, with D tentatively TRBD1 or TRBD2 (5 bases each). With the DNA end fitting TRBJ2-7 better, the J assignment may be wrong. CDR1 LGHNA and CDR2 YSLEER come from the germline V gene. The CDR3 totals 16 residues. This chain's CDR3 is CASSQDGSGGHYEQYF. The CDR3 nucleotides read TGCGCCAGCAGCCAAGATGGCAGCGGAGGACACTACGAGCAGTACTTC.

The sample holds a few counts of this clonotype. The chain is built from TRBV28 and TRBJ2-5; 9 bases are shared with TRBD1. This CDR3 has 16 residues. The V gene end was trimmed by 5 bases and the J gene end by 1 base; junction bases not matched to a gene: 8. Germline CDR1 and CDR2: MDHEN and SYDVKM. The CDR3 coding sequence is TGTGCCAGCAGTCTACAGGGGGCAATGGGCCAAGAGACCCAGTACTTC. It codes for CASSLQGAMGQETQYF. The whole variable domain, filled in from reference TRBV28 and TRBJ2-5, reads DVKVTQSSRYLVKRTGEKVFLECVQDMDHENMFWYRQDPGLGLRLIYFSYDVKMKEKGDIPEGYSVSREKKERFSLILESASTNQTSMYLCASSLQGAMGQETQYFGPGTRLLVL.

There are many counts of this clonotype. The genes are TRBV6-1 and TRBJ2-1, with 7 bases identical to TRBD1. The CDR3 length is 15 residues. V lost 6 bases, J lost 0 bases, and 5 bases stayed unmatched. Germline loops: CDR1 MNHNS, CDR2 SASEGT. DNA of the CDR3: TGTGCCAGCAGGGCACAGGGGAGCTCCTACAATGAGCAGTTCTTC. Translation gives CASRAQGSSYNEQFF.

The V gene is TRBV11-2, the J gene TRBJ2-1, with a possible D match to TRBD2 (6 bases). The CDR3 length is 15 residues. Germline assignment: CDR1 SGHAT and CDR2 FQNNGV. V lost 5 bases, J lost 1 base, and 12 bases lay in between. The DNA of the CDR3 is TGTGCCAGCAGCGGTCGGGGGTATTCCTACAATGAGCAGTTCTTC. Translated, it gives CASSGRGYSYNEQFF.

V gene TRBV21-1 combines with J gene TRBJ1-5; whether TRBD1, the table's D call, matches the DNA was not checked. TRBV21-1 represents a pseudogene. The CDR3 covers 20 residues. CDR3 loop: CASSKPGSRGLVFSKQPQHF. The CDR3 DNA sequence: TGTGCCAGCAGCAAACCGGGCAGCAGGGGACTTGTCTTTAGCAAGCAGCCCCAGCATTTT.

The V call is TRBV19, the J call TRBJ2-1; 10 nucleotides agree with TRBD2. Trimming at V came to 5 bases and at J to 0 bases, leaving 4 bases not matched to a gene. Per the germline V gene, CDR1 is LNHDA and CDR2 is SQIVND (reference sequence). The CDR3 runs 16 residues. The CDR3 loop reads CASSSRLAGSYNEQFF. In DNA form, the CDR3 reads TGTGCCAGTAGTTCCCGACTAGCGGGCTCCTACAATGAGCAGTTCTTC.

The rearrangement joins TRBV5-1 to TRBJ2-1; D remains ambiguous. The CDR3 runs 14 residues. The germline V gene encodes CDR1 SGHRS and CDR2 YFSETQ. Trimming took off 0 bases at V and 7 bases at J, with 11 bases between the two ends. The CDR3 DNA reads TGCGCCAGCAGCTTGGCCGGAAGGGAAAATGAGCAGTTCTTC. Translated, it gives CASSLAGRENEQFF.

Worth noting for this clonotype: The germline gene is not matched at one end of the junction; a read error may be the cause. The gene calls are TRBV12-3 or TRBV12-4 and TRBJ2-7; D unresolved. The CDR3 sequence is 15 residues long. The CDR3 bases are TGTGCCAGCAGTTTAAGTTCTTACAGTTCCTACGAGCAGCACTTC. This sequence encodes CASSLSSYSSYEQHF.

The J gene is TRBJ1-1, the V gene TRBV3-1; D might be TRBD1 (6 bases). In germline, CDR1 is LGHDT, CDR2 YNNKEL (reference sequence). V was pared by 0 bases and J by 5 bases, with 10 bases between. The CDR3 has 14 residues. The CDR3 loop reads CASSQEAGQTEAFF. The CDR3 coding sequence is TGTGCCAGCAGCCAAGAGGCGGGACAAACTGAAGCTTTCTTT.

The V gene is TRBV4-1, the J gene TRBJ2-1; TRBD1 is a possible D gene (5 bases). Trimming took off 0 bases at V and 3 bases at J, with 12 bases between the two ends. The germline CDR1 and CDR2 sequences are MGHRA and YSYEKL. This CDR3 contains 16 residues. In nucleotides, the CDR3 is TGCGCCAGCAGCCAAGATAGGGGTTCCATCTACAATGAGCAGTTCTTC. This codes for CASSQDRGSIYNEQFF.

This rearrangement joins TRBV14 to TRBJ1-2; no definite D call. The CDR3 totals 15 residues. The germline V gene encodes CDR1 SGHDN and CDR2 FVKESK. Between the trimmed V and J ends, which lost 2 bases and 5 bases, there was a span of 15 bases. For the CDR3, the DNA is TGTGCCAGCAGCCAATACGGCAGAGGAGTTTATGGCTACACCTTC. Its translation: CASSQYGRGVYGYTF. The whole variable domain, remainder taken from reference TRBV14 and TRBJ1-2, is EAGVTQFPSHSVIEKGQTVTLRCDPISGHDNLYWYRRVMGKEIKFLLHFVKESKQDESGMPNNRFLAERTGGTYSTLKVQPAELEDSGVYFCASSQYGRGVYGYTFGSGTRLTVV.

This clonotype came up a few times. This chain joins TRBV29-1 and TRBJ2-3; possible D gene TRBD1, 6 bases. The CDR3 covers 13 residues. Germline CDR1 SQVTM, CDR2 ANQGSEA. The V and J ends lost 7 bases and 1 base respectively, with 12 bases between them. The CDR3 bases are TGCAGCGCCCAACCAGGGGGCACAGATACGCAGTATTTT. Its protein is CSAQPGGTDTQYF.

In regard to this clonotype: This may stem from a read error, because a much larger clone lies one nucleotide away. The rearrangement uses TRBV6-2 or TRBV6-3 and TRBJ2-1, with 15 bases that match TRBD2. This CDR3 spans 18 amino acids. Germline V gives CDR1 MNHEY, CDR2 SVGEGT. CDR3 amino acids: CANSYDRRTSGRAIEQFF. DNA of the CDR3: TGTGCCAACAGTTACGACCGAAGGACTAGCGGGAGGGCCATTGAGCAGTTCTTC.